This TCR beta chain was profiled in a study of control samples from healthy donors and cancer patients. V lost 5 bases to trimming and J lost 4 bases; unmatched junction nucleotides: 6. The CDR3 length is 14 residues. Germline V gives CDR1 MDHEN, CDR2 SYDVKM. Profiled with immunoSEQ multiplex PCR; TCRdb holds only in-frame clones, not every one. The sample lists around 200,000 clones, 91% seen once, with over 1.2% in the top ten. The sequence derives from a woman between 25 and 40 years old in good health. V usage is TRBV28 and J usage is TRBJ2-7; TRBD2 agrees at 9 bases. Sequencing used blood. CDR3 in amino acids: CASSTPSGNYEQYF. CDR3 nucleotide sequence: TGTGCCAGCAGTACCCCTAGCGGGAATTACGAGCAGTACTTC.